What follows describes a single TCR beta chain. The antigen is undetermined. The data stem from a study of a mutant IDH1 vaccine in newly diagnosed glioma. Study in general: Treated patients had a mean age of 40.4 years and an approximately 60% male, roughly 40% female split. The week-35 safety follow-up was V12, and the week-47 study end was V13. Every participant had undergone radiotherapy, temozolomide, or both before, and most underwent both. Whole-study results and caveats: Among top peripheral T cell clonotypes, changes seemed unrelated to pseudoprogression.

Measured with immunoSEQ multiplex PCR; TCRdb has only the in-frame clones, and not every one. The sample holds about 60,000 clones; approximately 87% are singletons and the top ten take more than 1.5%. The CDR3 totals 15 residues. Germline CDR1 LGHNA, CDR2 YSLEER. The germline V and J ends were trimmed by 1 base and 3 bases, with 13 bases remaining between them. This sample's time point: week 35, safety follow-up. One vaccine dose held 300 ug of mutant IDH1 20-mer peptide and came with topical imiquimod. V and J are TRBV4-3 and TRBJ2-7; D is unclear. This specimen consisted of PBMCs, obtained from a glioma patient whose treatment included an IDH1 peptide vaccine. The source is a man aged 35-49 years with glioma. The CDR3 loop reads CASSQAASLLYEQYF. The CDR3 nucleotides read TGCGCCAGCAGCCAAGCAGCATCCCTCCTCTACGAGCAGTACTTC.